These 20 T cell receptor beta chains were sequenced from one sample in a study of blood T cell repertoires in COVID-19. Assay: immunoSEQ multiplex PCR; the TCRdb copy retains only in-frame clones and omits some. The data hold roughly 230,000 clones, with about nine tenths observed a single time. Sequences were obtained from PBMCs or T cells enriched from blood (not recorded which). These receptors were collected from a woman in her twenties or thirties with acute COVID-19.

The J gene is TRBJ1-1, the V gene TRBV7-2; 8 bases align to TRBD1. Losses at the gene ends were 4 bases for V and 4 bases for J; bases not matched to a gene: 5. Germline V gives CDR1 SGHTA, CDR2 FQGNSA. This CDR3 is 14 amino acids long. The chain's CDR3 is CASSSPGGATEAFF. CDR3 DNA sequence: TGTGCCAGCAGCTCGCCAGGGGGCGCCACTGAAGCTTTCTTT.

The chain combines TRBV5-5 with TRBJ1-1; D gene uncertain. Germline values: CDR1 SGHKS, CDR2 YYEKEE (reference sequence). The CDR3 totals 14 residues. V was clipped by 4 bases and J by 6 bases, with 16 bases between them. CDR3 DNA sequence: TGTGCCAGCAGCCTTGATATAGGGAGACCTGAAGCTTTCTTT. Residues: CASSLDIGRPEAFF.

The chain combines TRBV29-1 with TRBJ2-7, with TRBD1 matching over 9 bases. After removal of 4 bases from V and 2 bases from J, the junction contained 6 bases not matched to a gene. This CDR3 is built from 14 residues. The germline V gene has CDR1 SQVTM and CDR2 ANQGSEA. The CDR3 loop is CSVAPGQGPYEQYF. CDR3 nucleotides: TGCAGCGTTGCCCCGGGACAGGGACCCTACGAGCAGTACTTC.

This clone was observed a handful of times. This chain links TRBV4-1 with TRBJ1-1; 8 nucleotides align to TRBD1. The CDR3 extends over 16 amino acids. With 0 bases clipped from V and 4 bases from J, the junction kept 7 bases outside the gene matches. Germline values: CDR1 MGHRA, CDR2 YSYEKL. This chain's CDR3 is CASSQDPRGRVTEAFF. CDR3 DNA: TGCGCCAGCAGCCAAGATCCCAGGGGGCGGGTCACTGAAGCTTTCTTT.

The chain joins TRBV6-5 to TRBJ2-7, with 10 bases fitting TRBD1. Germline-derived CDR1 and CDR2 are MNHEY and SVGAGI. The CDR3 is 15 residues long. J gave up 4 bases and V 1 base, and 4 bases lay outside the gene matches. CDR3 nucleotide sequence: TGTGCCAGCAGTTACTGGGGACAGGGGTCGTACGAGCAGTACTTC. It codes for CASSYWGQGSYEQYF.

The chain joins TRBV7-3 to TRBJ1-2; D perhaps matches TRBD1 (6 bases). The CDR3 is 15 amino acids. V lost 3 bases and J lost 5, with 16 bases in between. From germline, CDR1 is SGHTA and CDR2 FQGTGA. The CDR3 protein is CASSLLPGGGYGYTF. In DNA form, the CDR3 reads TGTGCCAGCAGCTTGCTCCCTGGGGGCGGTTATGGCTACACCTTC. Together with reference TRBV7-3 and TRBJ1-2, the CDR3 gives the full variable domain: GAGVSQTPSNKVTEKGKYVELRCDPISGHTALYWYRQSLGQGPEFLIYFQGTGAADDSGLPNDRFFAVRPEGSVSTLKIQRTERGDSAVYLCASSLLPGGGYGYTFGSGTRLTVV.

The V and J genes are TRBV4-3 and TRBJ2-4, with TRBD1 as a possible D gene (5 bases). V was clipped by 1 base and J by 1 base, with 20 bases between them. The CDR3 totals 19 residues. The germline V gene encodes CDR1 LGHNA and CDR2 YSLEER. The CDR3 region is CASSQAGLGIDRAKNIQYF. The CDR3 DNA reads TGCGCCAGCAGCCAAGCAGGGTTGGGTATTGATCGGGCCAAAAACATTCAGTACTTC.

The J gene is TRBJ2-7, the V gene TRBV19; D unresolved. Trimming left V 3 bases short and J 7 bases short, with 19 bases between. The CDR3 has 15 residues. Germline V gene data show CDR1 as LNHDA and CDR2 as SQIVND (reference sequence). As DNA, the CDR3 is TGTGCCAGTAGTATCGGAGAGTTCTACGATTCGGAGCAGTACTTC. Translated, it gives CASSIGEFYDSEQYF.

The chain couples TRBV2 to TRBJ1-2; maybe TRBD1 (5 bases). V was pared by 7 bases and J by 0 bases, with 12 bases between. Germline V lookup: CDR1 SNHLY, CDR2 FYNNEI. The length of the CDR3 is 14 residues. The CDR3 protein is CASMGGRANYGYTF. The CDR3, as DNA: TGTGCCAGCATGGGGGGACGAGCTAACTATGGCTACACCTTC.

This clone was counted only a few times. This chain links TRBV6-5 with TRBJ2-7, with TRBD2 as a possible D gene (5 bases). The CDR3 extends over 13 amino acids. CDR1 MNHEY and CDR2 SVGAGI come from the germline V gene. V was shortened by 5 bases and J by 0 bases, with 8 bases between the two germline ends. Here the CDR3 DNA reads TGTGCCAGCAGTAAGGCGGGCTCCTACGAGCAGTACTTC. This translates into CASSKAGSYEQYF.

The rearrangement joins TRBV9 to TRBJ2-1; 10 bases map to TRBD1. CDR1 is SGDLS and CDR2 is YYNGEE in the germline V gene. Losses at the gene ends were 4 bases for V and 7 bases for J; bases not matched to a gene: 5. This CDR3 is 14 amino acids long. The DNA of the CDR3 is TGTGCCAGCAGCTTTCGGACAGGGGGGAATGAGCAGTTCTTC. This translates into CASSFRTGGNEQFF.

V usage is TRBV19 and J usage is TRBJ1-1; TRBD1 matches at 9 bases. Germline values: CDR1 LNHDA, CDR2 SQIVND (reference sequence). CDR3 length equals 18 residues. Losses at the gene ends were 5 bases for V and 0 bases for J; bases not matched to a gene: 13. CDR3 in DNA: TGTGCCAGTAGTTCGATTACCGGGACAGGGACGGTGAACACTGAAGCTTTCTTT. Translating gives CASSSITGTGTVNTEAFF.

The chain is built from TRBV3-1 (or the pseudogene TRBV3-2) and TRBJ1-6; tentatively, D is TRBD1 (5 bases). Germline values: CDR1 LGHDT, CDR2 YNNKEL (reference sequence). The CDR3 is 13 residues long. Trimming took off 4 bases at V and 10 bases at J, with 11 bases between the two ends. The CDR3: CASSPPGGSPLHF. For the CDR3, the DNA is TGTGCCAGCAGCCCCCCCGGGGGGTCACCCCTCCACTTT.

Written as DNA, the CDR3 is TGTGCCAGTCCTGCGACTGACCTCTCCTACAATGAGCAGTTCTTC. Translating gives CASPATDLSYNEQFF. This rearrangement joins TRBV6-5 to TRBJ2-1; D gene uncertain. The V gene's germline CDR1 is MNHEY and CDR2 SVGAGI. Trimming shortened V by 9 bases and J by 0 bases, and 15 bases separated the two germline ends. The CDR3 covers 15 residues.

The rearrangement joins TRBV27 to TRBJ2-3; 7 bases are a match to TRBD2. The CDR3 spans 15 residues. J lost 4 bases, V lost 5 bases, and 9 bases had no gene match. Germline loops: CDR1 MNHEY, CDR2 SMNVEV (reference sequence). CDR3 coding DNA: TGTGCCAGCAGTCCAGCGGGGCCACGGCCAGATACGCAGTATTTT. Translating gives CASSPAGPRPDTQYF.

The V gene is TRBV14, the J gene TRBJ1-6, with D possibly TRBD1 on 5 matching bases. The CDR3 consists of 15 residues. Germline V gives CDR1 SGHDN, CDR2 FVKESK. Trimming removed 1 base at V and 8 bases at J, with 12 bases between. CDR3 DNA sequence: TGTGCCAGCAGCCAAGGAGCAGGGTACGATTCACCCCTCCACTTT. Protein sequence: CASSQGAGYDSPLHF.

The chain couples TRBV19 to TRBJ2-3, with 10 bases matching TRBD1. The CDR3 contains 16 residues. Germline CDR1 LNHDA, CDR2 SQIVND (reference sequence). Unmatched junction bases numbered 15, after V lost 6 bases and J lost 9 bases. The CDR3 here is CASSTIGTGEPGTQYF. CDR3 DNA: TGTGCCAGTAGCACGATTGGGACAGGGGAGCCGGGGACGCAGTATTTT.

CDR3 in amino acids: CATSDFTGFRYTF. CDR3 coding DNA: TGTGCCACCAGTGATTTTACAGGGTTTCGCTACACCTTC. The chain uses TRBV24-1 and TRBJ1-2; D is possibly TRBD1 (6 bases). Trimming cost V 1 base and J 9 bases, with 11 bases left between them. There are 13 residues in the CDR3. In germline, CDR1 is KGHDR, CDR2 SFDVKD.

The CDR3 DNA reads as TGTGCCAGCAGTAAGGACAGGGAGTTTGGAAACACCATATATTTT. The encoded protein is CASSKDREFGNTIYF. The V call is TRBV7-2, the J call TRBJ1-3, with 8 bases identical to TRBD1. CDR1 and CDR2 (germline): SGHTA, FQGNSA. This CDR3 is 15 amino acids long. V lost 6 bases to trimming and J lost 3 bases; unmatched junction nucleotides: 7.

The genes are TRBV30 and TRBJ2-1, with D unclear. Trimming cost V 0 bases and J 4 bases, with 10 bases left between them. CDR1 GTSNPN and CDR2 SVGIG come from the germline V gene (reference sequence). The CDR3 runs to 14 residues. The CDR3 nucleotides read TGTGCCTGGAGTGTACGGTCCGGTTACAATGAGCAGTTCTTC. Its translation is CAWSVRSGYNEQFF.